This is a list of T cell receptor beta chains from one sample in a study of metastatic and nonmetastatic thyroid tumors. MiXCR reprocessed the PCR reads for TCRdb. The sample shows 46,000 or so clones, around 17% of them seen only once. The material sequenced was blood. These receptors all come from a female donor with papillary thyroid cancer or a benign thyroid nodule (not recorded which). Some clones in this sample may be carry-over from other donors' samples. CDR3s include the opening cysteine and the closing phenylalanine or tryptophan. D genes are given only for firm matches. The size field is filled for only some rows; it gives once, few, many or a size class.

-	-	TRBV6-2/TRBV6-3	TRBJ2-7	CASSYSTDYEQYF	TGTGCCAGCAGTTATTCGACGGACTACGAGCAGTACTTC
TRBD2	many	TRBV6-5	TRBJ2-7	CASSYPKGREGSYEQYF	TGTGCCAGCAGTTACCCAAAGGGGCGGGAGGGATCCTACGAGCAGTACTTC
TRBD1	few	TRBV28	TRBJ2-5	CASRSGGETQYF	TGTGCCAGCAGGTCAGGGGGAGAGACCCAGTACTTC
-	many	TRBV19	TRBJ2-5	CASSIRGYGGETQYF	TGTGCCAGTAGTATCCGAGGGTATGGGGGAGAGACCCAGTACTTC
TRBD2	many	TRBV20-1	TRBJ2-7	CSASEGLVYEQYF	TGCAGTGCGTCCGAAGGACTAGTCTACGAGCAGTACTTC
TRBD1	-	TRBV12-3/TRBV12-4	TRBJ1-5	CASSHSGQGRNQPQHF	TGTGCCAGCAGTCATTCCGGACAGGGGCGCAATCAGCCCCAGCATTTT
-	-	TRBV5-5	TRBJ1-3	CASSAQQGYRNTIYF	TGTGCCAGCAGCGCACAACAGGGTTACAGAAACACCATATATTTT
-	-	TRBV28	TRBJ2-3	CASSFPGDSASTDTQYF	TGTGCCAGCAGTTTCCCCGGGGATAGCGCGAGCACAGATACGCAGTATTTT
TRBD1	-	TRBV6-1	TRBJ2-7	CASKTGGYEQYF	TGTGCCAGTAAGACAGGGGGCTACGAGCAGTACTTC
-	many	TRBV5-1	TRBJ1-6	CASSLGYGGSFDSPLHF	TGCGCCAGCAGCTTGGGTTACGGGGGTTCCTTTGATTCACCCCTCCACTTT
-	many	TRBV19	TRBJ2-7	CASSIGGGQYF	TGTGCCAGTAGTATAGGGGGCGGGCAGTACTTC
-	many	TRBV9	TRBJ2-5	CASSKTRAGETQYF	TGTGCCAGCAGCAAAACTAGGGCGGGAGAGACCCAGTACTTC
-	many	TRBV12-3/TRBV12-4	TRBJ1-1	CASGERTNTEAFF	TGTGCCAGCGGGGAACGAACGAACACTGAAGCTTTCTTT
-	few	TRBV28	TRBJ2-7	CASSFIQVSYEQYF	TGTGCCAGCAGTTTCATCCAGGTATCGTACGAGCAGTACTTC
TRBD1	few	TRBV19	TRBJ2-1	CASIDGTGGRNEQFF	TGTGCCAGTATTGACGGGACAGGGGGACGGAATGAGCAGTTCTTC
-	many	TRBV5-1	TRBJ2-7	CASSPEGADWSYEQYF	TGCGCCAGCAGCCCGGAGGGTGCCGACTGGTCCTACGAGCAGTACTTC
TRBD1	many	TRBV5-4	TRBJ1-1	CASQGAINTEAFF	TGTGCCAGCCAGGGGGCGATTAACACTGAAGCTTTCTTT
-	many	TRBV18	TRBJ1-6	CASSREGVTFNSPLHF	TGTGCCAGCTCTCGCGAAGGGGTCACCTTTAATTCACCCCTCCACTTT
-	few	TRBV12-3/TRBV12-4	TRBJ2-1	CASSLLRMSNEQFF	TGTGCCAGCAGTCTACTTAGAATGTCGAATGAGCAGTTCTTC
TRBD2	many	TRBV2	TRBJ2-7	CASRGGGYEQYF	TGTGCCAGCAGGGGGGGGGGCTACGAGCAGTACTTC
-	many	TRBV3-1	TRBJ1-2	CASSQAGVADGYTF	TGTGCCAGCAGCCAAGCGGGCGTAGCAGATGGCTACACCTTC
-	-	TRBV24-1	TRBJ2-3	CATSDLGSGTDTQYF	TGTGCCACCAGTGATTTGGGGTCAGGTACAGATACGCAGTATTTT
TRBD1	many	TRBV30	TRBJ1-2	CAWSPQGVEGYTF	TGTGCCTGGAGTCCCCAGGGGGTCGAAGGCTACACCTTC